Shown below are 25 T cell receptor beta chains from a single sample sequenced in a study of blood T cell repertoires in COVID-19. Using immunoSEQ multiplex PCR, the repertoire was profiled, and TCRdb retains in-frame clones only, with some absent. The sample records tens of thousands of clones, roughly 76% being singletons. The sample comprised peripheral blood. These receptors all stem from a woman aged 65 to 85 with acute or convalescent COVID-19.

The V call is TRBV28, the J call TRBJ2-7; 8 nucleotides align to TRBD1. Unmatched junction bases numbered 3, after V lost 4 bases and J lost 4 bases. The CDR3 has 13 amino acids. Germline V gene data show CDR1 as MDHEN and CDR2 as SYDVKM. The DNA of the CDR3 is TGTGCCAGCAGTTCAGGGGGCTTTTACGAGCAGTACTTC. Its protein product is CASSSGGFYEQYF.

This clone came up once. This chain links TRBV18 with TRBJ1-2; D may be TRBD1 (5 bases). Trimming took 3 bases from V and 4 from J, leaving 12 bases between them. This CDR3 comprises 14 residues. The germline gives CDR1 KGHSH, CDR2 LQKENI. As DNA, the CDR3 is TGTGCCAGCTCACCGGGGCCGGAGGGCTATGGCTACACCTTC. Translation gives CASSPGPEGYGYTF.

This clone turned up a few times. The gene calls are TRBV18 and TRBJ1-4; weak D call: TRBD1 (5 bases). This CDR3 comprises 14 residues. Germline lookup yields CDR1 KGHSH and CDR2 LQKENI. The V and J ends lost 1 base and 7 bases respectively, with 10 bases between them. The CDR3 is CASSPQGAGEKLFF. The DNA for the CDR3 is TGTGCCAGCTCACCACAAGGGGCAGGTGAAAAACTGTTTTTT.

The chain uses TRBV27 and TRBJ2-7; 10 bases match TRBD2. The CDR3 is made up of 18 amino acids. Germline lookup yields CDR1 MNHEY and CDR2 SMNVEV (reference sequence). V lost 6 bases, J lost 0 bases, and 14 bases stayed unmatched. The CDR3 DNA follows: TGTGCCAGCAGCCCTCTCACCGGGACTAGCGCGATCTCCTACGAGCAGTACTTC. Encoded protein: CASSPLTGTSAISYEQYF.

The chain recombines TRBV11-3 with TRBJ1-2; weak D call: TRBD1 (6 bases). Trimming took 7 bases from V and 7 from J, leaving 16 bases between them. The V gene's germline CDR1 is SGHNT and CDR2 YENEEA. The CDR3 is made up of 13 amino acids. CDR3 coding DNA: TGTGCCAGCACTCCAACTACAGGGAGTGGCTACACCTTC. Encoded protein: CASTPTTGSGYTF. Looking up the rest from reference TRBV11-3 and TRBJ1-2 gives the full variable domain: EAGVVQSPRYKIIEKKQPVAFWCNPISGHNTLYWYLQNLGQGPELLIRYENEEAVDDSQLPKDRFSAERLKGVDSTLKIQPAELGDSAVYLCASTPTTGSGYTFGSGTRLTVV.

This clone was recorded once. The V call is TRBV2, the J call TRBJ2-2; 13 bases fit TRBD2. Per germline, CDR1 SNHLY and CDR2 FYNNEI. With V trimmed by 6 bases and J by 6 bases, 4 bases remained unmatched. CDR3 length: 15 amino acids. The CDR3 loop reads CASRGLAGESGELFF. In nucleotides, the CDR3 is TGTGCCAGCAGAGGACTAGCGGGAGAATCCGGGGAGCTGTTTTTT.

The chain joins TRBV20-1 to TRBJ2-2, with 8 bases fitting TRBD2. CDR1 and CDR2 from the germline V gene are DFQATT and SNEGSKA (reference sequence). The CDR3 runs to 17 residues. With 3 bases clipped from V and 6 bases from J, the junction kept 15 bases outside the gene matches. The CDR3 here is CSASDKREPLLAGELFF. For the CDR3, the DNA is TGCAGTGCTAGTGACAAGCGGGAGCCCCTCTTGGCCGGGGAGCTGTTTTTT.

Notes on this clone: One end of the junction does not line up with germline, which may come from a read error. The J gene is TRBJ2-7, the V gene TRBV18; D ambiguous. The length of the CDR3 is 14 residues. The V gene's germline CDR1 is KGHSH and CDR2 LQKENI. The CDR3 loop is CATSPSASSYEQYF. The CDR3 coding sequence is TGTGCCACCTCACCCAGTGCATCCTCCTACGAGCAGTACTTC. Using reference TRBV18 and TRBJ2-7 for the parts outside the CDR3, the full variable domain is NAGVMQNPRHLVRRRGQEARLRCSPMKGHSHVYWYRQLPEEGLKFMVYLQKENIIDESGMPKERFSAEFPKEGPSILRIQQVVRGDSAAYFCATSPSASSYEQYFGPGTRLTVT.

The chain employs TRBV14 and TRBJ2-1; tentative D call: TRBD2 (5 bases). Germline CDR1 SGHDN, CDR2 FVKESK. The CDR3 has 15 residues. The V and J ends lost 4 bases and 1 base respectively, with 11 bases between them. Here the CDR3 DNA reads TGTGCCAGCAGCCGGCCCGGGATTTCCTACAATGAGCAGTTCTTC. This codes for CASSRPGISYNEQFF.

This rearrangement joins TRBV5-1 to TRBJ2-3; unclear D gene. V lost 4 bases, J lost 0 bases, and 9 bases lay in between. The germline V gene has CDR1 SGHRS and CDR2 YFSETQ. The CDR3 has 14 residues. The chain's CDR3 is CASSLTSSTDTQYF. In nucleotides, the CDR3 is TGCGCCAGCAGCCTCACAAGTAGCACAGATACGCAGTATTTT.

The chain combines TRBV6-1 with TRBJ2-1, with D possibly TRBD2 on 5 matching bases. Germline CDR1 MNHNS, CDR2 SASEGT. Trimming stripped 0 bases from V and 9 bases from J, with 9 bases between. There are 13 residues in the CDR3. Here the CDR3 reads CASSEAIGGEQFF. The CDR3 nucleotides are TGTGCCAGCAGTGAAGCGATAGGAGGTGAGCAGTTCTTC.

CDR3 sequence reads: CAWTSGTGRGYTF. In nucleotides, the CDR3 is TGTGCCTGGACCTCGGGGACCGGGAGGGGCTACACCTTC. The genes are TRBV30 and TRBJ1-2; D possibly corresponds to TRBD1 (5 bases). CDR1 is GTSNPN, CDR2 SVGIG, per germline (reference sequence). V gave up 4 bases and J gave up 8 bases, with 17 bases separating them. The CDR3 spans 13 residues.

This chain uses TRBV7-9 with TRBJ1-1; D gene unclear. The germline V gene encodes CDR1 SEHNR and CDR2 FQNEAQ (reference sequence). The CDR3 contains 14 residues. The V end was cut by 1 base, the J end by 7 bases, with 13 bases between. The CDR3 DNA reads TGTGCCAGCAGCTTAGGGTCCGGGGTGGGTGAAGCTTTCTTT. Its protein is CASSLGSGVGEAFF.

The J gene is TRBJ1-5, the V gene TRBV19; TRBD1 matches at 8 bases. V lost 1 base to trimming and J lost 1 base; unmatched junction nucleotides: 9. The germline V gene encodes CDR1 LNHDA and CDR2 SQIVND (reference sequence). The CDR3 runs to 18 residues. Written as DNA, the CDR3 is TGTGCCAGTAGTATAGCCGGACAGGGAATGGTAAGCAATCAGCCCCAGCATTTT. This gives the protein CASSIAGQGMVSNQPQHF.

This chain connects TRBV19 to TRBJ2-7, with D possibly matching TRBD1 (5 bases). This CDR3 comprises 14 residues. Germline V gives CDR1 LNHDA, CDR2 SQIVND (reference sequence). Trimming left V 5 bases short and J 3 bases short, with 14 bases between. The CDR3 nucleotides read TGTGCCAGTAGTCCGGCAGGGCGAAACTACGAGCAGTACTTC. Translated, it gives CASSPAGRNYEQYF.

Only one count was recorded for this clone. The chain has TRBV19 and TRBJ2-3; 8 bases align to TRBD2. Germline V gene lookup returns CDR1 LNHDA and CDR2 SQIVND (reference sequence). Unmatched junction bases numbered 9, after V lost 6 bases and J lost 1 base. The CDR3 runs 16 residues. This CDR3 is CASSTRGLAGTDTQYF. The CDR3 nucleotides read TGTGCCAGTAGCACCCGCGGACTAGCAGGCACAGATACGCAGTATTTT.

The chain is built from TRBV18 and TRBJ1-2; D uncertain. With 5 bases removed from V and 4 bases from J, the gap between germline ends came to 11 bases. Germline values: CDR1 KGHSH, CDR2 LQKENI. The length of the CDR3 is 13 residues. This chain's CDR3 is CASSTSGFYGYTF. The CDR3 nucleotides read TGTGCCAGCTCAACTTCTGGTTTCTATGGCTACACCTTC. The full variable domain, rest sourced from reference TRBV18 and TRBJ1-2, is NAGVMQNPRHLVRRRGQEARLRCSPMKGHSHVYWYRQLPEEGLKFMVYLQKENIIDESGMPKERFSAEFPKEGPSILRIQQVVRGDSAAYFCASSTSGFYGYTFGSGTRLTVV.

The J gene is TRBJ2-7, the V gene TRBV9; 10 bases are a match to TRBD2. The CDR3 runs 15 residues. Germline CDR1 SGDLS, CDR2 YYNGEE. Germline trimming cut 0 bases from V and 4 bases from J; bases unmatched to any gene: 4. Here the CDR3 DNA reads TGTGCCAGCAGCGTAGAGGGGACTAGCGCATACGAGCAGTACTTC. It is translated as CASSVEGTSAYEQYF.

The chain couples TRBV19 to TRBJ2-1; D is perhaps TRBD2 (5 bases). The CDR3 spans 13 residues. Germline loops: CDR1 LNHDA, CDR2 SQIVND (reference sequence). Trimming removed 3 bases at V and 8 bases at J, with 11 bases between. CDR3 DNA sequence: TGTGCCAGTAGTATCGAACTAGACTATGAGCAGTTCTTC. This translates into CASSIELDYEQFF.

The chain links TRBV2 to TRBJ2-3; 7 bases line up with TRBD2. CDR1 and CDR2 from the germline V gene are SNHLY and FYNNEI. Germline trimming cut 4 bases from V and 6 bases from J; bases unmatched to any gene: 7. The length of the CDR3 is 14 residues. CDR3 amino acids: CASSVTREADTQYF. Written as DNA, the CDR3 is TGTGCCAGCAGTGTTACTCGGGAGGCCGATACGCAGTATTTT.

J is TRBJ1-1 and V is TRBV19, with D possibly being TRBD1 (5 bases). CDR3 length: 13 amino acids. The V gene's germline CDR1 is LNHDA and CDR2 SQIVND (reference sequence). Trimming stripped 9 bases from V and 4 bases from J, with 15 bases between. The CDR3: CASKTVDVTEAFF. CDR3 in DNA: TGTGCCAGCAAGACAGTAGATGTCACTGAAGCTTTCTTT.

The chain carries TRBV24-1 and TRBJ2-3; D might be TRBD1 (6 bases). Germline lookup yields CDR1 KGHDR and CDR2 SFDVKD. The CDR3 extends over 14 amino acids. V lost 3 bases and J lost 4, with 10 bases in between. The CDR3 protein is CATSDQHRADTQYF. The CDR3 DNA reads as TGTGCCACCAGTGATCAGCACAGGGCAGATACGCAGTATTTT.

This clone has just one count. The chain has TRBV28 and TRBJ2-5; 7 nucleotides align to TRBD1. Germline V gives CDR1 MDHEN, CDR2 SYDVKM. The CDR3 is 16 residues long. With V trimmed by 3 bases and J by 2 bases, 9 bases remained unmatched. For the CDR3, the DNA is TGTGCCAGCAGTTTCCGCACAGGGGCAGCACAAGAGACCCAGTACTTC. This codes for CASSFRTGAAQETQYF.

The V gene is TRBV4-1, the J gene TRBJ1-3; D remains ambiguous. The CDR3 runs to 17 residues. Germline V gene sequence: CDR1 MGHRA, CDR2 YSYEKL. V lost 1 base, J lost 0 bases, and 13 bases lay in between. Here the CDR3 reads CASSQGLWSPSGNTIYF. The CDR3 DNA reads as TGCGCCAGCAGCCAAGGGCTGTGGTCACCCTCTGGAAACACCATATATTTT.

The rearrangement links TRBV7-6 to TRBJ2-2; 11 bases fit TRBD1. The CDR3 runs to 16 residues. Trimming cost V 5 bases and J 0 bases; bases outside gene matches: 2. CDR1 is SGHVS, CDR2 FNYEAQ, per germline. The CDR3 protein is CASSRTGGPNTGELFF. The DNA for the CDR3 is TGTGCCAGCAGCCGGACAGGGGGCCCGAACACCGGGGAGCTGTTTTTT.